Below, 29 T cell receptor beta chains from the same sample are listed, as sequenced in a study of blood T cell repertoires in COVID-19. Profiled with immunoSEQ multiplex PCR; TCRdb holds only in-frame clones, not every one. This table holds about 200,000 clones, around 86% found once. The sample comprised peripheral blood. All receptors derive from a woman aged 80 or older with COVID-19, enrolled during active disease.

V usage is TRBV7-8 and J usage is TRBJ1-1, with D possibly matching TRBD1 (5 bases). Germline V gene sequence: CDR1 SGHVS, CDR2 FQNEAQ. V was trimmed by 2 bases and J by 3 bases, leaving 16 bases between them. The CDR3 extends over 16 amino acids. The CDR3 nucleotides read TGTGCCAGCAGCTTACAGTCATCTGGGGCGGACACTGAAGCTTTCTTT. Translating it yields CASSLQSSGADTEAFF.

The sample holds one count of this clone. The chain couples TRBV5-6 to TRBJ1-1, with D possibly being TRBD1 (5 bases). This CDR3 is 13 amino acids long. V was cut by 0 bases and J by 11 bases, with 14 bases left in between. Germline assignment: CDR1 SGHDT and CDR2 YYEEEE. Here the CDR3 DNA reads TGTGCCAGCAGCTTGGGCCAGGGAAGACGGGCTTTCTTT. Translation: CASSLGQGRRAFF.

This CDR3 reads CASSLRVAALNEQFF. The CDR3 DNA reads as TGTGCCAGCAGCTTAAGGGTAGCGGCCCTCAATGAGCAGTTCTTC. This sequence joins TRBV7-6 and TRBJ2-1, with D perhaps matching TRBD2 (6 bases). This CDR3 has 15 residues. Trimming took 2 bases from V and 6 from J, leaving 14 bases between them. Germline CDR1 reads SGHVS; CDR2 reads FNYEAQ. Variable domain in full (rest from reference TRBV7-6 and TRBJ2-1): GAGVSQSPRYKVTKRGQDVALRCDPISGHVSLYWYRQALGQGPEFLTYFNYEAQQDKSGLPNDRFSAERPEGSISTLTIQRTEQRDSAMYRCASSLRVAALNEQFFGPGTRLTVL.

Only one count was recorded for this clone. The chain couples TRBV7-2 to TRBJ2-1; 7 bases agree with TRBD2. V lost 1 base, J lost 10 bases, and 13 bases stayed unmatched. This CDR3 is built from 16 residues. The germline CDR1 and CDR2 sequences are SGHTA and FQGNSA. CDR3 loop: CASSLVGLAGDVEQFF. DNA for the CDR3: TGTGCCAGCAGCTTAGTGGGACTGGCGGGAGATGTGGAGCAGTTCTTC.

In the case of this clone: A much larger clone lies a single base off, so this may be a read error. The V call is TRBV6-6, the J call TRBJ1-2; TRBD1 matches at 8 bases. CDR3 length equals 15 residues. J was trimmed by 12 bases and V by 2 bases; bases with no gene match: 14. Germline CDR1 is MNHNY and CDR2 is SVGAGI (reference sequence). The CDR3 sequence is CASSYTGTGLQGHTF. The CDR3 DNA sequence: TGTGCCAGCAGTTACACCGGGACAGGCCTTCAGGGCCACACCTTC.

The chain couples TRBV24-1 to TRBJ1-1, with TRBD1 as a possible D gene (6 bases). The CDR3 runs 20 residues. The V end lost 1 base, the J end lost 0 bases, and 23 bases lay between the germline ends. CDR1 is KGHDR, CDR2 SFDVKD, per germline. CDR3 in amino acids: CATSDFTDRSHHLLNTEAFF. The CDR3 coding sequence is TGTGCCACCAGTGATTTCACCGACAGGTCCCACCACCTTTTGAACACTGAAGCTTTCTTT.

The chain couples TRBV7-9 to TRBJ1-3; no clear D gene. Germline V gives CDR1 SEHNR, CDR2 FQNEAQ (reference sequence). The CDR3 extends over 15 amino acids. V was cut by 5 bases and J by 4 bases, with 15 bases left in between. As DNA, the CDR3 is TGTGCCAGCAGCCGGCCCGGGGTTTGGGGAAACACCATATATTTT. It codes for CASSRPGVWGNTIYF.

The V and J genes are TRBV5-4 and TRBJ1-1, with 9 nucleotides matching TRBD1. The V and J ends lost 3 bases and 10 bases, in that order; junction bases with no gene match: 10. Per the germline V gene, CDR1 is SGHNT and CDR2 is YYREEE (reference sequence). This CDR3 contains 14 residues. The CDR3 sequence is CASSSDRGSFGAFF. For the CDR3, the DNA is TGTGCCAGCAGCTCGGACAGGGGATCTTTCGGAGCTTTCTTT.

The chain is built from TRBV4-2 and TRBJ1-2; D ambiguous. Trimming pared 8 bases from V and 3 bases from J, leaving 7 bases between. This CDR3 spans 11 amino acids. Looked up from germline, CDR1 is LGHNA and CDR2 is YNFKEQ. CDR3 nucleotide sequence: TGTGCCAGCCGACTGGACTATGGCTACACCTTC. Protein product: CASRLDYGYTF.

V usage is TRBV9 and J usage is TRBJ1-2; D is possibly TRBD1 (5 bases). V was shortened by 4 bases and J by 6 bases, with 10 bases between the two germline ends. Germline V gene sequence: CDR1 SGDLS, CDR2 YYNGEE. CDR3 length equals 12 residues. CDR3 DNA sequence: TGTGCCAGCAGCCCCTCGGGGGATGGCTACACCTTC. This translates into CASSPSGDGYTF.

This chain links TRBV15 with TRBJ2-1; 7 nucleotides line up with TRBD1. V gave up 3 bases and J gave up 9 bases; unmatched junction bases: 8. This CDR3 is built from 14 residues. The germline CDR1 and CDR2 sequences are LNHNV and YYDKDF (reference sequence). The CDR3 bases are TGTGCCACCAGCAGCGAGGGGGCGCGTGGTGAGCAGTTCTTC. Translating gives CATSSEGARGEQFF.

The chain joins TRBV27 to TRBJ1-2, with 7 bases that match TRBD1. The germline V gene encodes CDR1 MNHEY and CDR2 SMNVEV (reference sequence). V gave up 5 bases and J gave up 3 bases; unmatched junction bases: 9. CDR3 length: 15 residues. CDR3 region: CASSHGQDAYYGYTF. CDR3 nucleotide sequence: TGTGCCAGCAGTCACGGACAGGATGCTTACTATGGCTACACCTTC.

The J gene is TRBJ1-5, the V gene TRBV5-6; maybe TRBD1 (6 bases). V shed 4 bases and J shed 1 base, with 15 bases lying between them. The CDR3 extends over 16 amino acids. Germline-derived CDR1 and CDR2 are SGHDT and YYEEEE. CDR3 in amino acids: CASSLGGGWSNQPQHF. The CDR3 nucleotides read TGTGCCAGCAGCCTCGGGGGGGGCTGGAGCAATCAGCCCCAGCATTTT.

The V call is TRBV5-1, the J call TRBJ1-6, with TRBD1 matching over 8 bases. The V segment lost 7 bases and the J segment 4 bases; nucleotides outside the gene matches: 10. CDR3 length equals 16 residues. Germline V CDR1 and CDR2: SGHRS, YFSETQ. This CDR3 is CASARGGTGYNSPLHF. DNA of the CDR3: TGCGCCAGCGCCAGAGGGGGGACAGGTTATAATTCACCCCTCCACTTT.

About this clone itself: The same CDR3 also results from other DNA sequences found in this sample. CDR3 DNA sequence: TGTGCCAGCAGCTCCAGCGTGAACACTGAAGCTTTCTTT. This gives the protein CASSSSVNTEAFF. The chain combines TRBV7-3 with TRBJ1-1; no clear D. This CDR3 has 13 amino acids. V shed 4 bases and J shed 0 bases, with 6 bases lying between them. Germline CDR1 reads SGHTA; CDR2 reads FQGTGA.

The chain employs TRBV7-9 and TRBJ1-1; D is possibly TRBD1 (6 bases). The germline CDR1 and CDR2 sequences are SEHNR and FQNEAQ (reference sequence). The CDR3 runs 13 residues. The germline V and J ends were trimmed by 2 bases and 4 bases, with 8 bases remaining between them. CDR3 region: CASSLTGTTEAFF. For the CDR3, the DNA is TGTGCCAGCAGCTTAACAGGGACCACTGAAGCTTTCTTT.

The chain combines TRBV10-3 with TRBJ1-1; D might be TRBD1 (5 bases). This CDR3 spans 14 amino acids. The germline V gene has CDR1 ENHRY and CDR2 SYGVKD. V was shortened by 2 bases and J by 1 base, with 8 bases between the two germline ends. In DNA, the CDR3 is TGTGCCATCAGTGAGGGGGGGTCGAACACTGAAGCTTTCTTT. Translation gives CAISEGGSNTEAFF.

The V gene is TRBV4-1, the J gene TRBJ2-5, with TRBD2 matching 8 bases. J gave up 3 bases and V 2 bases, and 8 bases lay outside the gene matches. Germline V gives CDR1 MGHRA, CDR2 YSYEKL. This CDR3 region has 16 residues. In DNA, the CDR3 is TGCGCCAGCAGCCAACAACCGAGCGGGAGTGAAGAGACCCAGTACTTC. It yields the protein CASSQQPSGSEETQYF.

Details on this clone: Other DNA variants within this sample encode the same CDR3. The V gene is TRBV7-3, the J gene TRBJ1-1; D is unclear. The CDR3 sequence is 13 residues long. CDR1 and CDR2 from the germline V gene are SGHTA and FQGTGA. V lost 2 bases and J lost 3, with 7 bases in between. Written as DNA, the CDR3 is TGTGCCAGCAGCTTATCCCGGGACACTGAAGCTTTCTTT. Translated, it gives CASSLSRDTEAFF.

The chain links TRBV6-1 to TRBJ1-3; 7 nucleotides line up with TRBD1. The trim removed 0 bases at V and 0 bases at J, leaving 11 bases unmatched. The CDR3 length is 19 residues. CDR1 is MNHNS, CDR2 SASEGT, per germline. CDR3 sequence: CASSEALGDRVSSGNTIYF. The CDR3, as DNA: TGTGCCAGCAGTGAAGCGCTGGGGGACAGAGTCTCCTCTGGAAACACCATATATTTT.

The chain links TRBV3-1 (or the pseudogene TRBV3-2) to TRBJ1-6; TRBD1 is a possible D gene (6 bases). The CDR3 runs to 14 residues. The V and J ends lost 2 bases and 5 bases respectively, with 7 bases between them. The germline V gene encodes CDR1 LGHDT and CDR2 YNNKEL (reference sequence). The CDR3 reads CASSQWTDNSPLHF. CDR3 DNA: TGTGCCAGCAGCCAATGGACAGATAATTCACCCCTCCACTTT.

The gene calls are TRBV6-5 and TRBJ2-5; a possible D gene is TRBD2 (5 bases). The CDR3 contains 14 residues. Per germline, CDR1 MNHEY and CDR2 SVGAGI. Trimming removed 4 bases from V and 1 base from J, with 10 bases in between. The CDR3 bases are TGTGCCAGCAGTTCGAGCGGACTCCAAGAGACCCAGTACTTC. Protein sequence: CASSSSGLQETQYF.

CDR3 nucleotide sequence: TGCGCCAGCAGCTTGTGGGCCGCGGGAGGTGGAAACACCATATATTTT. Protein: CASSLWAAGGGNTIYF. The rearrangement links TRBV5-1 to TRBJ1-3; no definite D call. Trimming left V 1 base short and J 3 bases short, with 14 bases between. This CDR3 contains 16 residues. Germline CDR1 reads SGHRS; CDR2 reads YFSETQ. The full variable domain, its missing parts supplied by reference TRBV5-1 and TRBJ1-3, is KAGVTQTPRYLIKTRGQQVTLSCSPISGHRSVSWYQQTPGQGLQFLFEYFSETQRNKGNFPGRFSGRQFSNSRSEMNVSTLELGDSALYLCASSLWAAGGGNTIYFGEGSWLTVV.

The chain combines TRBV23-1 with TRBJ1-3; D uncertain. TRBV23-1 falls under the ORF class, with uncertain function. V lost 2 bases and J lost 1, with 15 bases in between. The CDR3 runs 17 residues. CDR3 DNA sequence: TGCGCCAGCAGTCAAAAAGGAGGCCAAGGTTCTGGAAACACCATATATTTT. This codes for CASSQKGGQGSGNTIYF.

The chain uses TRBV29-1 and TRBJ2-7, with a possible D match to TRBD1 (6 bases). The V gene's germline CDR1 is SQVTM and CDR2 ANQGSEA. This CDR3 has 15 amino acids. Trimming stripped 1 base from V and 5 bases from J, with 18 bases between. CDR3 protein: CSVEGGQGIRDEQYF. The CDR3 DNA follows: TGCAGCGTTGAAGGGGGGCAGGGAATCCGCGACGAGCAGTACTTC.

The CDR3 region has the DNA TGTGCCAGCAGTCCCAGCACCCGGACTAGCGGGAGAAGTGTTACGCAGTATTTT. Translation: CASSPSTRTSGRSVTQYF. This rearrangement joins TRBV27 to TRBJ2-3; 13 bases align to TRBD2. The CDR3 extends over 18 amino acids. V trimming: 5 bases; J trimming: 8 bases; junction bases outside the gene matches: 16. Germline values: CDR1 MNHEY, CDR2 SMNVEV (reference sequence).

The chain recombines TRBV6-5 with TRBJ1-6; D perhaps matches TRBD1 (5 bases). Germline V gene lookup returns CDR1 MNHEY and CDR2 SVGAGI. Trimming pared 0 bases from V and 11 bases from J, leaving 8 bases between. The CDR3 spans 13 residues. The CDR3 loop is CASSYSGGTPLHF. The DNA for the CDR3 is TGTGCCAGCAGTTACTCTGGGGGGACACCCCTCCACTTT.

This clone appeared a single time. The chain recombines TRBV3-1 (or the pseudogene TRBV3-2) with TRBJ1-1, with TRBD1 matching 9 bases. There are 15 residues in the CDR3. Germline CDR1 is LGHDT and CDR2 is YNNKEL (reference sequence). V gave up 3 bases and J gave up 1 base; unmatched junction bases: 3. Written as DNA, the CDR3 is TGTGCCAGCAGCCAGCTGGGACAGGGGAACACTGAAGCTTTCTTT. Translated, it gives CASSQLGQGNTEAFF.

The chain employs TRBV28 and TRBJ2-5; D gene ambiguous. Germline V gene sequence: CDR1 MDHEN, CDR2 SYDVKM. The V gene lost 5 bases and the J gene lost 4 bases, with 8 bases spanning the gap. The CDR3 is made up of 12 amino acids. CDR3 residues: CASSRARETQYF. The CDR3, as DNA: TGTGCCAGCAGTCGAGCCCGAGAGACCCAGTACTTC.